The rows below give T cell receptor beta chains drawn from one sample of a study of Ad26.COV2.S vaccination and SARS-CoV-2 variants. Some clones are missing from TCRdb's copy, which holds only in-frame ones; the method was immunoSEQ multiplex PCR. The sample contains roughly 700,000 clones, around 92% of which appear only once. Sequencing was performed on peripheral blood, taken in a trial of Ad26.COV2.S vaccine versus placebo. These receptors were obtained from a person aged 18-60 years who received the Ad26.COV2.S COVID-19 vaccine or a placebo. The CDR3 runs from the conserved cysteine through the conserved F or W. D genes are given only for firm matches. A row's size may be missing; if present it is once, few, many or a size class.

D gene | J gene | V gene | clone size | CDR3 protein | CDR3 DNA
NA | TRBJ2-3 | TRBV11-2 | NA | CASSLGTYVVDTQYF | TGTGCCAGCAGCTTAGGGACATACGTTGTAGATACGCAGTATTTT
TRBD1 | TRBJ2-3 | TRBV6-5 | NA | CASSSPGQGTDTQYF | TGTGCCAGCAGTTCTCCGGGACAGGGAACGGATACGCAGTATTTT
NA | TRBJ1-5 | TRBV19 | NA | CASSISLSNQPQHF | TGTGCCAGTAGTATATCCTTGAGCAATCAGCCCCAGCATTTT
NA | TRBJ2-7 | TRBV7-6 | NA | CASSTRGGRNSYEQYF | TGTGCCAGCAGCACCCGAGGAGGGAGGAACTCCTACGAGCAGTACTTC
NA | TRBJ1-4 | TRBV3-1/TRBV3-2 | NA | CASSQRRNEKLFF | TGTGCCAGCAGCCAGCGGCGTAATGAAAAACTGTTTTTT
NA | TRBJ2-7 | TRBV15 | NA | CATSLTKTYEQYF | TGTGCCACCAGCCTCACGAAGACCTACGAGCAGTACTTC
TRBD2 | TRBJ2-7 | TRBV5-4 | NA | CASSLGLAGGPYEQYF | TGTGCCAGCAGCTTGGGACTAGCGGGAGGGCCCTACGAGCAGTACTTC
NA | TRBJ2-4 | TRBV21-1 | NA | CASSKRTSGRGENIQYF | TGTGCCAGCAGCAAAAGGACTAGCGGGAGAGGAGAAAACATTCAGTACTTC
TRBD1 | TRBJ2-1 | TRBV2 | NA | CASSPTGTAGEQFF | TGTGCCAGCAGTCCAACAGGGACAGCTGGGGAGCAGTTCTTC
NA | TRBJ2-7 | TRBV3-1/TRBV3-2 | NA | CASSQGGYEQYF | TGTGCCAGCAGCCAGGGGGGTTACGAGCAGTACTTC
NA | TRBJ1-1 | TRBV18 | NA | CASSPQDQLNKAFF | TGTGCCAGCTCACCACAAGATCAGCTGAACAAAGCTTTCTTT
NA | TRBJ1-5 | TRBV19 | few | CATNRGSNQPQHF | TGTGCCACTAACCGAGGGTCAAATCAGCCCCAGCATTTT
NA | TRBJ1-6 | TRBV9 | NA | CASSVATQKDSPLHF | TGTGCCAGCAGCGTAGCTACCCAAAAGGATTCACCCCTCCACTTT
NA | TRBJ1-5 | TRBV7-9 | NA | CASSFGVDSYNQPQHF | TGTGCCAGCAGCTTTGGGGTCGACAGTTACAATCAGCCCCAGCATTTT
NA | TRBJ1-2 | TRBV10-3 | NA | CAIRGADGYTF | TGTGCCATCAGGGGGGCGGATGGCTACACCTTC
NA | TRBJ2-3 | TRBV6-6 | NA | CASSVGEALDTQYF | TGTGCCAGCAGTGTGGGGGAGGCCCTGGATACGCAGTATTTT
NA | TRBJ2-5 | TRBV19 | NA | CASNRGGQETQYF | TGTGCCAGTAACCGGGGCGGTCAAGAGACCCAGTACTTC
TRBD2 | TRBJ2-1 | TRBV2 | NA | CASSVVLAGVKEQFF | TGTGCCAGCAGTGTGGTCCTAGCGGGAGTTAAGGAGCAGTTCTTC
TRBD2 | TRBJ2-7 | TRBV5-8 | NA | CASSPGTSGRAYEQYF | TGTGCCAGCAGCCCCGGGACTAGCGGGAGGGCCTACGAGCAGTACTTC
NA | TRBJ1-6 | TRBV27 | once | CASSLSASSYNSPLHF | TGTGCCAGCAGTTTATCGGCCAGCTCCTATAATTCACCCCTCCACTTT
NA | TRBJ1-1 | TRBV6-5 | NA | CANPEHTISNTEAFF | TGTGCCAACCCGGAGCACACGATATCGAACACTGAAGCTTTCTTT
TRBD2 | TRBJ2-1 | TRBV4-2 | once | CASSPRLAGVNEQFF | TGTGCCAGCAGCCCGAGACTAGCGGGAGTGAATGAGCAGTTCTTC
NA | TRBJ2-1 | TRBV2 | NA | CASTLNRAGVYNEQFF | TGTGCCAGCACCCTCAACAGGGCGGGTGTCTACAATGAGCAGTTCTTC
NA | TRBJ1-6 | TRBV15 | NA | CATSPSPGEAFDSPLHF | TGTGCCACCAGCCCCTCCCCGGGGGAGGCTTTTGATTCACCCCTCCACTTT
NA | TRBJ1-4 | TRBV6-6 | NA | CASSYGGEKLFF | TGTGCCAGCAGTTACGGGGGTGAAAAACTGTTTTTT
NA | TRBJ1-1 | TRBV7-9 | few | CASSLAEGLNTEAFF | TGTGCCAGCAGCTTAGCTGAGGGCTTGAACACTGAAGCTTTCTTT
NA | TRBJ2-2 | TRBV6-1 | NA | CASSARGGGGTGELFF | TGTGCCAGCAGTGCACGCGGTGGGGGTGGGACCGGGGAGCTGTTTTTT
NA | TRBJ2-1 | TRBV5-1 | NA | CASATMGTAGSYNEQFF | TGCGCCAGCGCGACGATGGGGACGGCCGGCTCCTACAATGAGCAGTTCTTC